The rows below give T cell receptor beta chains drawn from one sample of a study of PD-L1 blockade in urothelial cancer. Using immunoSEQ multiplex PCR, the repertoire was profiled, and TCRdb retains in-frame clones only, with some absent. The table records about 83,000 clones, around 90% of them present only once. This sample comprised PBMCs, obtained around atezolizumab (anti-PD-L1) treatment. These receptors all stem from a woman aged 70-85 years with urothelial cancer. CDR3s include the opening cysteine and the closing phenylalanine or tryptophan. Fields, in order: CDR3 protein, J gene, V gene.

CDR3 protein: CASSEQGGNEQYF
J gene: TRBJ2-7
V gene: TRBV10-2

CDR3 protein: CASRSGTGGHEQYF
J gene: TRBJ2-7
V gene: TRBV27

CDR3 protein: CASSGGLAAHNEQFF
J gene: TRBJ2-1
V gene: TRBV5-1

CDR3 protein: CASSYMQPQIYEQYF
J gene: TRBJ2-7
V gene: TRBV6-6

CDR3 protein: CASSPGTGSETQYF
J gene: TRBJ2-5
V gene: TRBV7-3

CDR3 protein: CASSLYGDSGANVLTF
J gene: TRBJ2-6
V gene: TRBV5-4

CDR3 protein: CASSWGRETQYF
J gene: TRBJ2-5
V gene: TRBV19

CDR3 protein: CASSLGLAGAGDTQYF
J gene: TRBJ2-3
V gene: TRBV5-1

CDR3 protein: CSVEEGTDEQYF
J gene: TRBJ2-7
V gene: TRBV29-1

CDR3 protein: CASSFWSSGGSTDTQYF
J gene: TRBJ2-3
V gene: TRBV5-1

CDR3 protein: CASSLVASRNTGELFF
J gene: TRBJ2-2
V gene: TRBV5-1

CDR3 protein: CASSQGPVLFEKLFF
J gene: TRBJ1-4
V gene: TRBV19

CDR3 protein: CASSLADRNAFF
J gene: TRBJ1-1
V gene: TRBV11-2

CDR3 protein: CASSLGLQGADTQYF
J gene: TRBJ2-3
V gene: TRBV7-9

CDR3 protein: CASSQDFPGTGGSEQYF
J gene: TRBJ2-7
V gene: TRBV4-1

CDR3 protein: CSVEGLTDTQYF
J gene: TRBJ2-3
V gene: TRBV29-1

CDR3 protein: CASSVSSGRSTDTQYF
J gene: TRBJ2-3
V gene: TRBV9

CDR3 protein: CASSASPQGTQYF
J gene: TRBJ2-5
V gene: TRBV27

CDR3 protein: CAWSVRTNEKLFF
J gene: TRBJ1-4
V gene: TRBV30

CDR3 protein: CASSRQAYTGELFF
J gene: TRBJ2-2
V gene: TRBV11-2

CDR3 protein: CASRYRDRGGRAFF
J gene: TRBJ1-1
V gene: TRBV2

CDR3 protein: CASSPEQETQYF
J gene: TRBJ2-5
V gene: TRBV18

CDR3 protein: CASSQADRMYYGYTF
J gene: TRBJ1-2
V gene: TRBV27

CDR3 protein: CASSLQGGQETQYF
J gene: TRBJ2-5
V gene: TRBV5-1

CDR3 protein: CASSEFQGTEGTEAFF
J gene: TRBJ1-1
V gene: TRBV10-1

CDR3 protein: CASSRGTGAADTQYF
J gene: TRBJ2-3
V gene: TRBV19

CDR3 protein: CASSPRDRDRSGNTIYF
J gene: TRBJ1-3
V gene: TRBV18

CDR3 protein: CASSRGQGGINTEAFF
J gene: TRBJ1-1
V gene: TRBV4-2

CDR3 protein: CASSLGPGLSYF
J gene: TRBJ2-3
V gene: TRBV7-9

CDR3 protein: CASTFGTANEKLFF
J gene: TRBJ1-4
V gene: TRBV5-1

CDR3 protein: CASSLQGILGTEAFF
J gene: TRBJ1-1
V gene: TRBV5-1

CDR3 protein: CASSGTSESDTQYF
J gene: TRBJ2-3
V gene: TRBV18

CDR3 protein: CASSLASTPNPYEQYF
J gene: TRBJ2-7
V gene: TRBV7-9

CDR3 protein: CSVKVNRGTGELFF
J gene: TRBJ2-2
V gene: TRBV29-1

CDR3 protein: CASSEGQGAAYEQYF
J gene: TRBJ2-7
V gene: TRBV2

CDR3 protein: CSVVLAGLVDTQYF
J gene: TRBJ2-3
V gene: TRBV29-1

CDR3 protein: CASSFGRDNQPQHF
J gene: TRBJ1-5
V gene: TRBV11-2

CDR3 protein: CASSPYRVTGELFF
J gene: TRBJ2-2
V gene: TRBV4-1

CDR3 protein: CASSTGEGNQPQHF
J gene: TRBJ1-5
V gene: TRBV2

CDR3 protein: CAIRDREVDGYTF
J gene: TRBJ1-2
V gene: TRBV10-3

CDR3 protein: CASSLGIGRAGYEQYF
J gene: TRBJ2-7
V gene: TRBV5-1

CDR3 protein: CASSIGTSGGVYNEQFF
J gene: TRBJ2-1
V gene: TRBV19

CDR3 protein: CAWSATGGGSDTQYF
J gene: TRBJ2-3
V gene: TRBV30

CDR3 protein: CASSTPQGQNTEAFF
J gene: TRBJ1-1
V gene: TRBV5-4

CDR3 protein: CASSRGQGQGEQYF
J gene: TRBJ2-7
V gene: TRBV28